Below are 24 T cell receptor beta chains sequenced from a single sample in a study of shared clonotypes between healthy human individuals. The data were produced by immunoSEQ multiplex PCR, yet TCRdb's version contains in-frame clones alone and is incomplete. The sample carries approximately 1.5 million clones, roughly 98.5% recorded once. The sequenced sample was naive CD4+ T cells sorted from blood. Indicated subset: CD45RA+ positively selected. The origin of the receptors is a man aged 25 to 40 in good health.

This clone occurred a few times. Other DNA sequences in the same sample also yield this CDR3. The rearrangement joins TRBV2 to TRBJ1-5; D unresolved. The CDR3 has 13 residues. Germline V CDR1 and CDR2: SNHLY, FYNNEI. The V gene lost 6 bases and the J gene lost 1 base, with 7 bases spanning the gap. The CDR3 spells CASSGRSNQPQHF. DNA for the CDR3: TGTGCCAGCAGCGGGAGGAGCAATCAGCCCCAGCATTTT.

A single count supports this clone. The chain carries TRBV4-1 and TRBJ2-7, with D possibly being TRBD2 (6 bases). The CDR3 consists of 15 residues. Germline-derived CDR1 and CDR2 are MGHRA and YSYEKL. The V and J ends lost 2 bases and 4 bases respectively, with 15 bases between them. DNA of the CDR3: TGCGCCAGCAGCCAAAGGGCCGAAGGAGGGTACGAGCAGTACTTC. Encoded protein: CASSQRAEGGYEQYF.

The genes are TRBV18 and TRBJ2-2, with D possibly being TRBD1 (6 bases). Germline V gene data show CDR1 as KGHSH and CDR2 as LQKENI. The CDR3 runs 15 residues. V was pared by 1 base and J by 4 bases, with 10 bases between. In DNA form, the CDR3 reads TGTGCCAGCTCACCACGGGACACCCCCACCGGGGAGCTGTTTTTT. Translated: CASSPRDTPTGELFF.

The chain employs TRBV27 and TRBJ2-5, with D possibly matching TRBD2 (6 bases). Germline CDR1 and CDR2: MNHEY and SMNVEV (reference sequence). This CDR3 comprises 16 residues. V lost 1 base, J lost 1 base, and 13 bases lay in between. In DNA, the CDR3 is TGTGCCAGCAGTTTATACAGCCAGGGACTCCAAGAGACCCAGTACTTC. This gives the protein CASSLYSQGLQETQYF.

The chain joins TRBV11-2 to TRBJ2-7; D unresolved. There are 12 residues in the CDR3. V lost 5 bases, J lost 3 bases, and 8 bases lay in between. The germline V gene encodes CDR1 SGHAT and CDR2 FQNNGV. CDR3 in amino acids: CASSPGDYEQYF. The CDR3 DNA is TGTGCCAGCAGCCCTGGAGACTACGAGCAGTACTTC. Together with reference TRBV11-2 and TRBJ2-7, the CDR3 gives the full variable domain: EAGVAQSPRYKIIEKRQSVAFWCNPISGHATLYWYQQILGQGPKLLIQFQNNGVVDDSQLPKDRFSAERLKGVDSTLKIQPAKLEDSAVYLCASSPGDYEQYFGPGTRLTVT.

The J gene is TRBJ2-4, the V gene TRBV15; D is unresolved. Between the trimmed V and J ends, which lost 3 bases and 0 bases, there was a span of 9 bases. The V gene's germline CDR1 is LNHNV and CDR2 YYDKDF (reference sequence). This CDR3 spans 15 amino acids. The CDR3 nucleotides read TGTGCCACCAGCAGCGTAGTCGTAGCCAAAAACATTCAGTACTTC. The encoded protein is CATSSVVVAKNIQYF.

J is TRBJ2-1 and V is TRBV6-1, with TRBD2 matching over 12 bases. The CDR3 has 16 amino acids. Germline V lookup: CDR1 MNHNS, CDR2 SASEGT. The ends lost 3 bases at V and 3 bases at J; junction bases unmatched: 3. The CDR3 loop reads CASSDRLAGDYNEQFF. The CDR3 nucleotides read TGTGCCAGCAGTGACCGACTAGCGGGGGACTACAATGAGCAGTTCTTC.

The V gene is TRBV11-2, the J gene TRBJ2-7; D remains unclear. There are 14 residues in the CDR3. The V end lost 1 base, the J end lost 1 base, and 8 bases lay between the germline ends. CDR1 SGHAT and CDR2 FQNNGV come from the germline V gene. In DNA form, the CDR3 reads TGTGCCAGCAGCTTAGCGGCGGTTTCCTACGAGCAGTACTTC. This gives the protein CASSLAAVSYEQYF.

The rearrangement uses TRBV7-9 and TRBJ1-1; no clear D. The V gene lost 1 base and the J gene lost 3 bases, with 12 bases spanning the gap. The germline V gene has CDR1 SEHNR and CDR2 FQNEAQ (reference sequence). The CDR3 covers 15 residues. CDR3 bases: TGTGCCAGCAGCTTAGGGGCGGGGAGGGACACTGAAGCTTTCTTT. Translation: CASSLGAGRDTEAFF.

DNA for the CDR3: TGTGCCAGCAGTGAAGCTGGCACAGGGGGTCCTGAAGCTTTCTTT. Amino acid sequence: CASSEAGTGGPEAFF. The rearrangement joins TRBV2 to TRBJ1-1, with 8 bases that match TRBD1. This CDR3 region has 15 residues. Trimming removed 0 bases from V and 6 bases from J; junction bases left unmatched: 6. Per the germline V gene, CDR1 is SNHLY and CDR2 is FYNNEI.

This clone appeared a single time. The chain employs TRBV7-8 and TRBJ2-2; 7 bases agree with TRBD2. The CDR3 is made up of 16 amino acids. CDR1 and CDR2 (germline): SGHVS, FQNEAQ. J gave up 6 bases and V 2 bases, and 9 bases lay outside the gene matches. CDR3 sequence (DNA): TGTGCCAGCAGCTTAATGAACGGGAGGCTTCCCGGGGAGCTGTTTTTT. Translated, it gives CASSLMNGRLPGELFF.

CDR3 in amino acids: CASSLRGQGAYEQYF. DNA of the CDR3: TGTGCCAGCAGCTTAAGGGGACAGGGGGCATACGAGCAGTACTTC. The chain recombines TRBV7-6 with TRBJ2-7; 12 bases map to TRBD1. The V and J ends lost 2 bases and 4 bases, in that order; junction bases with no gene match: 3. Germline CDR1 and CDR2: SGHVS and FNYEAQ. This CDR3 is built from 15 residues.

This clone occurred once. V is TRBV28 and J is TRBJ1-3; a weak D match, TRBD1 (6 bases). The V gene lost 10 bases and the J gene lost 4 bases, with 17 bases spanning the gap. CDR1 and CDR2 from the germline V gene are MDHEN and SYDVKM. CDR3 length equals 14 residues. The CDR3 coding sequence is TGTGCCACCCCCTCCCGGGGGCGAGGAAACACCATATATTTT. It translates to CATPSRGRGNTIYF.

The V and J genes are TRBV11-1 and TRBJ2-2; D remains ambiguous. The V and J ends lost 5 bases and 2 bases respectively, with 12 bases between them. Germline V gene sequence: CDR1 SGHAT, CDR2 FQDESV (reference sequence). The CDR3 runs 15 residues. The CDR3 DNA reads TGTGCCAGCAGCCACGATGGAGTAAACACCGGGGAGCTGTTTTTT. Protein sequence: CASSHDGVNTGELFF.

The chain employs TRBV5-6 and TRBJ1-2, with 10 bases matching TRBD1. Germline CDR1 is SGHDT and CDR2 is YYEEEE. The CDR3 is made up of 15 amino acids. V shed 3 bases, J shed 7 bases, and the junction held 9 bases outside the gene matches. The CDR3 sequence: CASSSSYRDRGGYTF. The DNA for the CDR3 is TGTGCCAGCAGCTCGAGTTACCGGGACAGGGGTGGCTACACCTTC.

V usage is TRBV9 and J usage is TRBJ2-7; possible D gene TRBD2, 6 bases. Germline loops: CDR1 SGDLS, CDR2 YYNGEE. The CDR3 is made up of 16 amino acids. V was trimmed by 3 bases and J by 2 bases, leaving 18 bases between them. The chain's CDR3 is CASSEGVNGSPYEQYF. CDR3 DNA: TGTGCCAGCAGCGAAGGAGTTAACGGGAGCCCCTACGAGCAGTACTTC.

The V and J genes are TRBV6-5 and TRBJ2-1; D uncertain. Trimming took off 6 bases at V and 3 bases at J, with 15 bases between the two ends. The CDR3 covers 15 residues. Looked up from germline, CDR1 is MNHEY and CDR2 is SVGAGI. For the CDR3, the DNA is TGTGCCAGCAGCCCACTTCCCGGAGTCTACAATGAGCAGTTCTTC. Its translation is CASSPLPGVYNEQFF.

This sequence joins TRBV27 and TRBJ2-7, with 13 bases identical to TRBD2. Losses at the gene ends were 0 bases for V and 2 bases for J; bases not matched to a gene: 7. CDR3 length: 18 amino acids. Germline V gene sequence: CDR1 MNHEY, CDR2 SMNVEV (reference sequence). CDR3 DNA: TGTGCCAGCAGTTTATCACGGACTAGCGGGAGTATCGCCTACGAGCAGTACTTC. Its protein product is CASSLSRTSGSIAYEQYF.

J is TRBJ2-1 and V is TRBV29-1; D not resolved. Trimming left V 3 bases short and J 7 bases short, with 19 bases between. The germline CDR1 and CDR2 sequences are SQVTM and ANQGSEA. The CDR3 is 15 amino acids. CDR3 nucleotide sequence: TGCAGCGTTGACCTAGGACGCGGCGTTGCGAATGAGCAGTTCTTC. The encoded protein is CSVDLGRGVANEQFF.

The V call is TRBV10-1, the J call TRBJ2-5, with D perhaps TRBD1 or TRBD2 (5 bases each). V was pared by 4 bases and J by 5 bases, with 11 bases between. CDR1 WNHNN and CDR2 SYGVQD come from the germline V gene (reference sequence). This CDR3 spans 13 amino acids. CDR3 nucleotide sequence: TGCGCCAGCAGTGTGGGGGATCGGGAGACCCAGTACTTC. Protein product: CASSVGDRETQYF.

CDR3 DNA sequence: TGTGCCAGCAGCTTATCAATATTCCTACTAGCGGAAACCAAAAACATTCAGTACTTC. Translating gives CASSLSIFLLAETKNIQYF. The V and J genes are TRBV11-2 and TRBJ2-4; 8 bases match TRBD2. V gave up 2 bases and J gave up 2 bases; unmatched junction bases: 14. In germline, CDR1 is SGHAT, CDR2 FQNNGV. The CDR3 is 19 amino acids.

This chain links TRBV5-1 with TRBJ2-7; either TRBD1 or TRBD2 may fit D (5 bases each). CDR1 SGHRS and CDR2 YFSETQ come from the germline V gene. Trimming took 0 bases from V and 2 from J, leaving 9 bases between them. The CDR3 totals 14 residues. CDR3 in amino acids: CASSLVWGPYEQYF. The DNA for the CDR3 is TGCGCCAGCAGCTTGGTATGGGGACCCTACGAGCAGTACTTC. Full variable domain (rest looked up from reference TRBV5-1 and TRBJ2-7): KAGVTQTPRYLIKTRGQQVTLSCSPISGHRSVSWYQQTPGQGLQFLFEYFSETQRNKGNFPGRFSGRQFSNSRSEMNVSTLELGDSALYLCASSLVWGPYEQYFGPGTRLTVT.

The chain links TRBV5-1 to TRBJ2-5, with D uncertain. Trimming stripped 4 bases from V and 5 bases from J, with 9 bases between. This CDR3 has 12 residues. CDR1 and CDR2 (germline): SGHRS, YFSETQ. The CDR3 nucleotides read TGCGCCAGCAGCGGTGGGGTGGAGACCCAGTACTTC. Protein: CASSGGVETQYF.

The chain joins TRBV25-1 to TRBJ2-1; 7 positions agree with TRBD1. Germline V gives CDR1 MGHDK, CDR2 SYGVNS. V trimming: 4 bases; J trimming: 4 bases; junction bases outside the gene matches: 10. This CDR3 region has 16 residues. CDR3 in DNA: TGTGCCAGCAGTGGCCTGGAGGCAGGGGGTTACAATGAGCAGTTCTTC. Encoded protein: CASSGLEAGGYNEQFF.